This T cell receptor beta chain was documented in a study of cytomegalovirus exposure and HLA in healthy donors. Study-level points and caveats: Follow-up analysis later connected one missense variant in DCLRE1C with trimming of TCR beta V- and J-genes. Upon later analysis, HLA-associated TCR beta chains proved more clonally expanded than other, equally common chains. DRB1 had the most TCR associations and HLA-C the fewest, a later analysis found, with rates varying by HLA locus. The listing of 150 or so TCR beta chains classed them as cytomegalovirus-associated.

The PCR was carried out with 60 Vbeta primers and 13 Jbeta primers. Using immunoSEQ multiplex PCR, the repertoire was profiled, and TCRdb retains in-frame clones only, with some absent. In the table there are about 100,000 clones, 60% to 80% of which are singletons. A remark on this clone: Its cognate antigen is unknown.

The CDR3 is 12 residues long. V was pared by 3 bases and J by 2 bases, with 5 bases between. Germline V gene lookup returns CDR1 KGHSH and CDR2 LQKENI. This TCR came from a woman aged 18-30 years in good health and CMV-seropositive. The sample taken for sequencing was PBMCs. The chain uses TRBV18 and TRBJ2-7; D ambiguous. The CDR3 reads CASSPNTYEQYF. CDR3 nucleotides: TGTGCCAGCTCACCTAATACCTACGAGCAGTACTTC.